Presented here are 13 T cell receptor beta chains from one specimen sequenced in a study of CD8 T cells in ankylosing spondylitis. TCRdb reprocessed the 5' RACE reads with MiXCR, giving one entry per CDR3 protein. The repertoire includes approximately 220,000 distinct CDR3 sequences, under 30% of them detected once, and approximately 6.6% sits in the top ten. The specimen sequenced was blood, either unsorted or a sorted T cell fraction (not recorded which). Receptors were obtained from a male donor with ankylosing spondylitis or in good health (not recorded which).

Many counts were recorded for this clonotype. This chain uses TRBV6-1 with TRBJ2-3; maybe TRBD2 (5 bases). V shed 2 bases and J shed 7 bases, with 16 bases lying between them. Germline lookup yields CDR1 MNHNS and CDR2 SASEGT. The CDR3 runs 15 residues. The CDR3 loop is CASSESLGELYTQYF. The CDR3 nucleotides are TGTGCCAGCAGTGAATCCCTCGGGGAGCTTTATACGCAGTATTTT.

This sequence joins TRBV29-1 and TRBJ2-7, with D perhaps assigned TRBD1 or TRBD2 (5 bases each). Looked up from germline, CDR1 is SQVTM and CDR2 is ANQGSEA. The CDR3 is 15 amino acids. Trimming stripped 7 bases from V and 2 bases from J, with 21 bases between. CDR3 coding DNA: TGCAGCGCCCTGGGGACGGCCGGTGGGACCTACGAGCAGTACTTC. Amino acid sequence: CSALGTAGGTYEQYF.

This clonotype was observed a few times. The chain recombines TRBV12-3 or TRBV12-4 with TRBJ2-1; D tentatively fits TRBD1 or TRBD2 (5 bases each). The CDR3 consists of 15 residues. Trimming shortened V by 6 bases and J by 6 bases, and 18 bases separated the two germline ends. CDR3 amino acids: CASSPGALASNEQFF. CDR3 nucleotide sequence: TGTGCCAGCAGCCCCGGGGCCCTGGCCTCCAATGAGCAGTTCTTC.

The chain recombines TRBV7-2 with TRBJ2-7; D is ambiguous. V was clipped by 3 bases and J by 4 bases, with 13 bases between them. The CDR3 loop spans 14 amino acids. Germline CDR1 SGHTA, CDR2 FQGNSA. CDR3 DNA sequence: TGTGCCAGCAGCTTTAGCACACAGCTTTACGAGCAGTACTTC. Amino acids: CASSFSTQLYEQYF. The full variable domain, with the rest looked up from reference TRBV7-2 and TRBJ2-7, is GAGVSQSPSNKVTEKGKDVELRCDPISGHTALYWYRQSLGQGLEFLIYFQGNSAPDKSGLPSDRFSAERTGGSVSTLTIQRTQQEDSAVYLCASSFSTQLYEQYFGPGTRLTVT.

The genes are TRBV6-5 and TRBJ2-5; 7 positions agree with TRBD1. Germline-derived CDR1 and CDR2 are MNHEY and SVGAGI. The V segment lost 0 bases and the J segment 4 bases; nucleotides outside the gene matches: 14. This CDR3 has 18 amino acids. The CDR3 region is CASSYSTVRTGHGETQYF. The CDR3 coding sequence is TGTGCCAGCAGTTACTCGACGGTCCGGACAGGCCATGGAGAGACCCAGTACTTC.

This clonotype was picked up many times. V usage is TRBV20-1 and J usage is TRBJ2-3; D not resolved. The ends were cut back, 2 bases at V and 2 bases at J, with 8 bases in the middle. The CDR3 totals 13 residues. Germline values: CDR1 DFQATT, CDR2 SNEGSKA (reference sequence). DNA for the CDR3: TGCAGTGCTAGACAACTTGACACAGATACGCAGTATTTT. Encoded protein: CSARQLDTDTQYF.

This clonotype was observed a handful of times. The CDR3 region is CASSLALSSGSLKTQYF. The CDR3, as DNA: TGTGCCAGCAGCTTAGCGCTATCGAGCGGGAGCCTGAAGACCCAGTACTTC. The rearrangement links TRBV7-2 to TRBJ2-5, with TRBD2 identical over 8 bases. The V gene end was trimmed by 0 bases and the J gene end by 6 bases; junction bases not matched to a gene: 12. CDR3 length: 17 residues. Germline V lookup: CDR1 SGHTA, CDR2 FQGNSA.

This clonotype showed up just a few times. V and J are TRBV15 and TRBJ2-7; TRBD1 agrees at 8 bases. Trimming took 5 bases from V and 7 from J; bases not matched to a gene: 10. The CDR3 consists of 14 residues. Germline V gives CDR1 LNHNV, CDR2 YYDKDF (reference sequence). CDR3 region: CATSPGDRPREQYF. CDR3 sequence (DNA): TGTGCCACCAGCCCAGGGGACAGGCCTAGGGAGCAGTACTTC.

In the case of this clonotype: This could be a read error, since a much larger clone is one nucleotide away. The V call is TRBV9, the J call TRBJ2-7; 7 positions agree with TRBD2. Germline-derived CDR1 and CDR2 are SGDLS and YYNGEE. CDR3 length: 15 amino acids. In DNA, the CDR3 is TGTGCCTGCAGCGTAGGCCCCGGACTAGCCTACGAGCAGTACTTC. Amino acids: CACSVGPGLAYEQYF.

Ten or more counts support this clonotype. The CDR3 is CASSLRSGSGTDTQYF. As DNA, the CDR3 is TGTGCCAGCAGCTTACGAAGCGGGTCCGGAACAGATACGCAGTATTTT. This chain uses TRBV11-3 with TRBJ2-3; possible D gene TRBD2, 6 bases. The CDR3 extends over 16 amino acids. The V gene's germline CDR1 is SGHNT and CDR2 YENEEA. V was shortened by 2 bases and J by 3 bases, with 15 bases between the two germline ends.

This clonotype came up many times. This chain links TRBV3-1 with TRBJ1-1; the D gene is possibly TRBD1 (5 bases). The V gene's germline CDR1 is LGHDT and CDR2 YNNKEL (reference sequence). V was clipped by 4 bases and J by 6 bases, with 15 bases between them. The CDR3 totals 14 residues. The CDR3 DNA reads TGTGCCAGCAGCCCCTACGGGGGTAGGGCTGAAGCTTTCTTT. This encodes CASSPYGGRAEAFF.

This clonotype came up many times. The V and J genes are TRBV4-1 and TRBJ1-2, with unresolved D. Germline V gene sequence: CDR1 MGHRA, CDR2 YSYEKL. The CDR3 is 15 residues long. The ends were cut back, 2 bases at V and 3 bases at J, with 13 bases in the middle. The CDR3 sequence: CASSQNPGVDYGYTF. The CDR3 nucleotides are TGCGCCAGCAGCCAAAACCCCGGGGTGGACTATGGCTACACCTTC.

Ten or more counts support this clonotype. The V gene is TRBV5-1, the J gene TRBJ2-7; TRBD2 matches 9 bases. Germline lookup yields CDR1 SGHRS and CDR2 YFSETQ. The trim removed 3 bases at V and 2 bases at J, leaving 6 bases unmatched. The CDR3 sequence is 15 residues long. The CDR3 region is CASSSTSGPTYEQYF. As DNA, the CDR3 is TGCGCCAGCAGCTCCACTAGCGGGCCCACCTACGAGCAGTACTTC.